This T cell receptor beta chain was captured by sequencing in a study of blood T cell repertoires in COVID-19. Measured with immunoSEQ multiplex PCR; TCRdb has only the in-frame clones, and not every one. The sample lists 180,000 or so clones, almost 85% occurring once. V dropped 3 bases and J dropped 0 bases, with 9 bases sitting between them. CDR3 size: 15 residues. The germline V gene has CDR1 KGHDR and CDR2 SFDVKD. This sequence was found in a man between 45 and 60 years old who had recovered from COVID-19. Sequencing used PBMCs or T cells enriched from blood (not recorded which). The rearrangement uses TRBV24-1 and TRBJ2-3; D gene ambiguous. The CDR3 spells CATSDPTPSTDTQYF. The CDR3, as DNA: TGTGCCACCAGTGATCCAACACCGAGCACAGATACGCAGTATTTT.